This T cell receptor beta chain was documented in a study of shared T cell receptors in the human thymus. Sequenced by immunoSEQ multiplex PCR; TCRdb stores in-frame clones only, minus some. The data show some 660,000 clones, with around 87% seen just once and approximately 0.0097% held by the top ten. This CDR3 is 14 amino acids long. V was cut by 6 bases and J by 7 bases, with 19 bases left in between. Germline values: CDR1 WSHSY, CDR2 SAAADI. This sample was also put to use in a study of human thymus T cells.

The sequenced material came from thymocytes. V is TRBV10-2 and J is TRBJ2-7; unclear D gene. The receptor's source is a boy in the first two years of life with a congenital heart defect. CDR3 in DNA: TGCGCCAGCAGCCCCAGTGCTGGCCCTAGGGAGCAGTACTTC. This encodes CASSPSAGPREQYF.